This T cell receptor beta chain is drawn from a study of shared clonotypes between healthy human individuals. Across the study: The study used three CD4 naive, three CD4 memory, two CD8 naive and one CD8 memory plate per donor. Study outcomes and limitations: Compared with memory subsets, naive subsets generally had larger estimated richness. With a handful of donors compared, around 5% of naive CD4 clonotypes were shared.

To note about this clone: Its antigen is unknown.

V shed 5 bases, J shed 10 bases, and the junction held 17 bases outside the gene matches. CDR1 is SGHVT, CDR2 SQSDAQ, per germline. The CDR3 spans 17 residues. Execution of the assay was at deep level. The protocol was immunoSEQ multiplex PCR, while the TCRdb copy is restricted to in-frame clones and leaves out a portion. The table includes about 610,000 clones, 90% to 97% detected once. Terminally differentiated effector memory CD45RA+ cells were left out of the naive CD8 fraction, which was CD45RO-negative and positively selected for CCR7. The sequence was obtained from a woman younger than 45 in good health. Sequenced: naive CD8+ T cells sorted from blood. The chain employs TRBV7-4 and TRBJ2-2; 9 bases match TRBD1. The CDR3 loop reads CASSPVDTGGEGEELFF. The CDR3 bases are TGTGCCAGCAGCCCCGTTGACACAGGGGGCGAGGGTGAGGAGCTGTTTTTT.